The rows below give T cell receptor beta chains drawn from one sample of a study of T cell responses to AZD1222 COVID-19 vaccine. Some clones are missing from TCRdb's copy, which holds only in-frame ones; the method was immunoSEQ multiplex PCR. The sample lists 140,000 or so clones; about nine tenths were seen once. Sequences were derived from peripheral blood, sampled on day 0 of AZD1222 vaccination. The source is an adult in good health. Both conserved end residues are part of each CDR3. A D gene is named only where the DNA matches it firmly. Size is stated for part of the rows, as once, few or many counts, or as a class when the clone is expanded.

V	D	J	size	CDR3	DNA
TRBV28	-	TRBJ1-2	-	CASSLRGRTNYGYTF	TGTGCCAGCAGTTTACGGGGCCGAACTAACTATGGCTACACCTTC
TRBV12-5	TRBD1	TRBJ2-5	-	CASGLRLPGTDWTTETQYF	TGTGCTAGTGGTCTAAGACTTCCCGGGACAGACTGGACCACGGAGACCCAGTACTTC
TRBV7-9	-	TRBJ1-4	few	CASSLGRGSAGTNEKLFF	TGTGCCAGCAGCTTGGGACGGGGAAGTGCGGGAACTAATGAAAAACTGTTTTTT
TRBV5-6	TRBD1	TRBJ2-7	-	CASSWGQGADEQYF	TGTGCCAGCAGCTGGGGACAGGGGGCTGACGAGCAGTACTTC
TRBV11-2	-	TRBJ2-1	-	CASSLEGVGVYNEQFF	TGTGCCAGCAGCTTAGAAGGGGTGGGGGTCTACAATGAGCAGTTCTTC
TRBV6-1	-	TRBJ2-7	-	CASSDLGPYEQYF	TGTGCCAGCAGTGATCTGGGGCCGTACGAGCAGTACTTC
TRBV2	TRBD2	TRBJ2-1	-	CASSELAGSYNEQFF	TGTGCCAGCAGCGAGCTAGCGGGCTCCTACAATGAGCAGTTCTTC
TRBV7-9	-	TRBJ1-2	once	CASSFTGPYGYTF	TGTGCCAGCAGCTTCACAGGTCCATATGGCTACACCTTC
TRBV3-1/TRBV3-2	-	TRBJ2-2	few	CASTPPSTGNTGELFF	TGTGCCAGCACCCCACCCTCAACAGGGAACACCGGGGAGCTGTTTTTT
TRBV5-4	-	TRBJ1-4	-	CASSFPGGEKLFF	TGTGCCAGCAGCTTTCCCGGGGGTGAAAAACTGTTTTTT
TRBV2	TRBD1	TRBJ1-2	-	CASSVLTGGKAGYTF	TGTGCCAGCAGTGTTCTCACAGGGGGCAAGGCTGGCTACACCTTC
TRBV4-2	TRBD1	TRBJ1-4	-	CASSQPGQGGEKLFF	TGTGCCAGCAGCCAGCCGGGACAGGGAGGTGAAAAACTGTTTTTT
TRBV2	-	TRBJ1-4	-	CASTITGRAEKLFF	TGTGCCAGCACCATCACAGGGCGAGCTGAAAAACTGTTTTTT
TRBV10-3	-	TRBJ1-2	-	CAISVDSSNGYTF	TGTGCCATCAGTGTTGACAGTTCTAATGGCTACACCTTC
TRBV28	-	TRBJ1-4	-	CASRRGTNEKLFF	TGTGCCAGTCGCCGGGGCACTAATGAAAAACTGTTTTTT
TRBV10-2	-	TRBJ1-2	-	CASSDTASNYGYTF	TGCGCCAGCAGTGACACAGCCTCTAACTATGGCTACACCTTC
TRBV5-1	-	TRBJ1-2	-	CASSLSQGIESYGYTF	TGCGCCAGCAGCTTGTCGCAGGGGATCGAGAGCTATGGCTACACCTTC
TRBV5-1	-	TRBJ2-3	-	CASSLEANTDTQYF	TGCGCCAGCAGCTTGGAGGCTAACACAGATACGCAGTATTTT
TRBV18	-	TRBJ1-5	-	CASSPDGFFQHF	TGTGCCAGCTCACCCGACGGCTTTTTCCAGCATTTT
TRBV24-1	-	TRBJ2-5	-	CATSDPGGQKQETQYF	TGTGCCACCAGTGATCCCGGCGGGCAGAAGCAAGAGACCCAGTACTTC
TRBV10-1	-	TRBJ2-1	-	CASSEGNEQFF	TGCGCCAGCAGTGAGGGGAATGAGCAGTTCTTC
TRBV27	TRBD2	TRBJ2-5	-	CASSANRGGETQYF	TGTGCCAGCAGCGCAAATAGGGGAGGGGAGACCCAGTACTTC